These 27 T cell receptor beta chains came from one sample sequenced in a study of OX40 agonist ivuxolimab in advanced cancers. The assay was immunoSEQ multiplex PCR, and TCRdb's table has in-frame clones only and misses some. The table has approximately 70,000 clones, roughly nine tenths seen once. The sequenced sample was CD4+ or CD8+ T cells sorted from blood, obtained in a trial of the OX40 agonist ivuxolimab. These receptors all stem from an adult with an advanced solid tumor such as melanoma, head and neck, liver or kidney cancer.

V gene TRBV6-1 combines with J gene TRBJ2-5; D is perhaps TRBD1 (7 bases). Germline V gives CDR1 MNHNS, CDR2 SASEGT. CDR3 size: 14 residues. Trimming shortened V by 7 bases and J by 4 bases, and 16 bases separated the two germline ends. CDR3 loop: CASTNPQGGETQYF. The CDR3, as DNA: TGTGCCAGCACTAATCCCCAGGGGGGAGAGACCCAGTACTTC.

The CDR3 bases are TGCGCCAGCAGCGCAACAGGGCCGCCAACTAATGAAAAACTGTTTTTT. The encoded protein is CASSATGPPTNEKLFF. The J gene is TRBJ1-4, the V gene TRBV5-1, with D perhaps TRBD1 (6 bases). CDR3 length: 16 residues. V was cut by 4 bases and J by 0 bases, with 13 bases left in between. The germline gives CDR1 SGHRS, CDR2 YFSETQ.

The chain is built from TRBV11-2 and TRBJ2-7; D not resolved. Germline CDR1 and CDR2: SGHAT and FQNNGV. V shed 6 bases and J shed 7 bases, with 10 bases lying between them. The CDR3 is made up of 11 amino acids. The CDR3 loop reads CASSSFGEQYF. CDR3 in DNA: TGTGCCAGCAGTTCCTTCGGTGAGCAGTACTTC.

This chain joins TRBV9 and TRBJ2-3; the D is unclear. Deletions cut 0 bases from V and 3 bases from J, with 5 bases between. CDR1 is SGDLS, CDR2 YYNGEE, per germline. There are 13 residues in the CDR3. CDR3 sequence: CASSVGGTDTQYF. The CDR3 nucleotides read TGTGCCAGCAGCGTAGGTGGAACAGATACGCAGTATTTT. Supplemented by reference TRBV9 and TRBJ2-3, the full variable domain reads DSGVTQTPKHLITATGQRVTLRCSPRSGDLSVYWYQQSLDQGLQFLIQYYNGEERAKGNILERFSAQQFPDLHSELNLSSLELGDSALYFCASSVGGTDTQYFGPGTRLTVL.

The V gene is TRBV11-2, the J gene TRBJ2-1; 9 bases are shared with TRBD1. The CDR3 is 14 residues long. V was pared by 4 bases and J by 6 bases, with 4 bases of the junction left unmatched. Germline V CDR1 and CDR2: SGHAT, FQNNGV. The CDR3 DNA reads TGTGCCAGCAGCTCCCGGGACAGGGTCAATGAGCAGTTCTTC. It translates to CASSSRDRVNEQFF.

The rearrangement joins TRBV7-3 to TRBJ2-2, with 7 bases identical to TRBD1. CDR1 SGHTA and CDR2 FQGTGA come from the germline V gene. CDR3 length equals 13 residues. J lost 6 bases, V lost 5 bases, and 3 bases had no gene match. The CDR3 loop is CASSPDRAGELFF. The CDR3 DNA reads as TGTGCCAGCAGCCCAGACAGGGCCGGGGAGCTGTTTTTT.

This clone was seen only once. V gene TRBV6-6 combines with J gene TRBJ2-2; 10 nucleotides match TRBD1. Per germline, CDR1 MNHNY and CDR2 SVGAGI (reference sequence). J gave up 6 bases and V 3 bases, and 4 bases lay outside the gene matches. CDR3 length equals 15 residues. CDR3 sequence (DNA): TGTGCCAGCAGTTATAGGGGACAGGGGTCCGGGGAGCTGTTTTTT. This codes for CASSYRGQGSGELFF.

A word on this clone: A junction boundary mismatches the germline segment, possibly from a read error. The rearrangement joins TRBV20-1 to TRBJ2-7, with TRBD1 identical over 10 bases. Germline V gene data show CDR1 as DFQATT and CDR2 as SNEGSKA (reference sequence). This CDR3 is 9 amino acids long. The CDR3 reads CSAPGQGTF. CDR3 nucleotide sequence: TGCAGTGCTCCGGGACAGGGGACCTTC.

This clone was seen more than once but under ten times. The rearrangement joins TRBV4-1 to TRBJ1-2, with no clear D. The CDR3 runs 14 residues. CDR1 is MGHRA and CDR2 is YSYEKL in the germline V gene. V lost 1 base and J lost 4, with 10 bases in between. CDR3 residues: CASSQVAGAYGYTF. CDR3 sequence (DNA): TGCGCCAGCAGCCAAGTCGCGGGAGCCTATGGCTACACCTTC.

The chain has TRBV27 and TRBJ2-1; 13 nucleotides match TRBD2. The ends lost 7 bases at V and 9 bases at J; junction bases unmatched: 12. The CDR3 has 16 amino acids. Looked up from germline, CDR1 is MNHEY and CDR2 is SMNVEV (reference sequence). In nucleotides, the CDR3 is TGTGCCAGCAACCAACTAGCGGGAGGGCCTCAGAGTGAGCAGTTCTTC. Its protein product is CASNQLAGGPQSEQFF.

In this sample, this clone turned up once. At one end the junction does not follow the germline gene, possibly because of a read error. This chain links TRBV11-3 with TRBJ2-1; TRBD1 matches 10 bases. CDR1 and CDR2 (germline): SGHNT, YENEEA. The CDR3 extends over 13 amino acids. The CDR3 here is CASSPGQGNGQFF. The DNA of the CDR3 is TGTGCCAGCAGCCCGGGACAGGGGAATGGGCAGTTCTTC. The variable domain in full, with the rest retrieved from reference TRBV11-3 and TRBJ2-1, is EAGVVQSPRYKIIEKKQPVAFWCNPISGHNTLYWYLQNLGQGPELLIRYENEEAVDDSQLPKDRFSAERLKGVDSTLKIQPAELGDSAVYLCASSPGQGNGQFFGPGTRLTVL.

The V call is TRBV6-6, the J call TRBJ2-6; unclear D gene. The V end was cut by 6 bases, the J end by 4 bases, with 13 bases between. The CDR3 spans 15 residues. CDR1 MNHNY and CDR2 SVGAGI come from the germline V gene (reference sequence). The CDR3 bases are TGTGCCAGCAGACCCACTGGCTTGGGGGCCAACGTCCTGACTTTC. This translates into CASRPTGLGANVLTF.

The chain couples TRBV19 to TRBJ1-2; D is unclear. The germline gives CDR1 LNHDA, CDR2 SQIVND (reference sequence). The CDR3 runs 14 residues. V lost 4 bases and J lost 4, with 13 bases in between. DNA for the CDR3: TGTGCCAGTAGTACCGGTAGGCGCAGCTATGGCTACACCTTC. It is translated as CASSTGRRSYGYTF. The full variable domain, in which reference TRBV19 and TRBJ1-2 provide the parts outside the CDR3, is DGGITQSPKYLFRKEGQNVTLSCEQNLNHDAMYWYRQDPGQGLRLIYYSQIVNDFQKGDIAEGYSVSREKKESFPLTVTSAQKNPTAFYLCASSTGRRSYGYTFGSGTRLTVV.

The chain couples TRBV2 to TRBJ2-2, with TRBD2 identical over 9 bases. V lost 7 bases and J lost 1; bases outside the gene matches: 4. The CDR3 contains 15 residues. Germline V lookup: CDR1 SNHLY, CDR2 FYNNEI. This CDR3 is CASNQRGENTGELFF. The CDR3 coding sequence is TGTGCCAGCAACCAGCGGGGGGAGAACACCGGGGAGCTGTTTTTT.

The CDR3 sequence: CASSPIPEGAYEQYF. In DNA form, the CDR3 reads TGTGCCAGCTCACCAATCCCGGAGGGGGCCTACGAGCAGTACTTC. The rearrangement uses TRBV18 and TRBJ2-7; D possibly uses TRBD1 or TRBD2 (6 bases each). Germline CDR1 is KGHSH and CDR2 is LQKENI. Trimming removed 2 bases from V and 2 bases from J, with 13 bases in between. The CDR3 covers 15 residues.

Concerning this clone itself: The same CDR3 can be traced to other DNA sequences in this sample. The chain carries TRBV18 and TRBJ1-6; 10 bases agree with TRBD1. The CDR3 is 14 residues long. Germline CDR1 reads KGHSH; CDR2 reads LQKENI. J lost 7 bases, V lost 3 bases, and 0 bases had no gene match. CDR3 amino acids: CASSPGQGNSPLHF. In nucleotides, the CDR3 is TGTGCCAGCTCACCGGGACAGGGGAATTCACCCCTCCACTTT.

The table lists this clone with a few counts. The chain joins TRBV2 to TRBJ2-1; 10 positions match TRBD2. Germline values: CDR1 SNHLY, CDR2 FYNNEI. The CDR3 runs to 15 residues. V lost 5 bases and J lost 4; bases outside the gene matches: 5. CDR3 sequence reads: CASSSSGGLYNEQFF. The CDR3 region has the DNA TGTGCCAGCAGTTCTAGCGGGGGCCTGTACAATGAGCAGTTCTTC.

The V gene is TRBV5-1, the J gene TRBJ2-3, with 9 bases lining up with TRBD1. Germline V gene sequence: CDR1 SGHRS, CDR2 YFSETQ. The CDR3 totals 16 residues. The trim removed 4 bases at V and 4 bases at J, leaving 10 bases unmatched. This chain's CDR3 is CASSGQGIGSSDTQYF. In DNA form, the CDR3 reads TGCGCCAGCAGCGGACAGGGGATCGGCAGCTCAGATACGCAGTATTTT.

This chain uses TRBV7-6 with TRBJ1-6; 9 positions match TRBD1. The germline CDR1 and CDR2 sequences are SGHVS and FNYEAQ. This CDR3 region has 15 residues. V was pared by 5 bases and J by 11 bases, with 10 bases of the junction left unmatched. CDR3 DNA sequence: TGTGCCAGCAGCCCTACCACAGGGGGCGCCGCACCCCTCCACTTT. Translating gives CASSPTTGGAAPLHF.

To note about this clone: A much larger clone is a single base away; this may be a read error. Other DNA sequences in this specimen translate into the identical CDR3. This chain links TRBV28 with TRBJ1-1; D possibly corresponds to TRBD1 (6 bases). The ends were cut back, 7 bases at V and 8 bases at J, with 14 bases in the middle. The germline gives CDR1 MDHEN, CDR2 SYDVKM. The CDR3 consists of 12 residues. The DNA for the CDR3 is TGTGCCAGCACCCTGGGGGGGCTAGAAGCTTTCTTT. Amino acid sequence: CASTLGGLEAFF. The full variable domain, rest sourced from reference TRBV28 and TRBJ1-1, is DVKVTQSSRYLVKRTGEKVFLECVQDMDHENMFWYRQDPGLGLRLIYFSYDVKMKEKGDIPEGYSVSREKKERFSLILESASTNQTSMYLCASTLGGLEAFFGQGTRLTVV.

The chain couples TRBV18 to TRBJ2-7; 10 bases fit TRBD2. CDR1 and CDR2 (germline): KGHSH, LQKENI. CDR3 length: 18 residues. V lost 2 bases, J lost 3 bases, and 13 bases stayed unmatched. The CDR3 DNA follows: TGTGCCAGCTCACCAGGTTCAGACGCTAGCGGGAGACTCTACGAGCAGTACTTC. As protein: CASSPGSDASGRLYEQYF.

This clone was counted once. The CDR3 sequence is CASSPDSRSKYGYTF. In DNA form, the CDR3 reads TGTGCCAGCTCACCGGACAGCCGATCGAAATATGGCTACACCTTC. The chain uses TRBV18 and TRBJ1-2, with D tentatively TRBD1 (6 bases). The V end lost 3 bases, the J end lost 5 bases, and 16 bases lay between the germline ends. The CDR3 runs to 15 residues. CDR1 is KGHSH, CDR2 LQKENI, per germline. Full variable domain (rest looked up from reference TRBV18 and TRBJ1-2): NAGVMQNPRHLVRRRGQEARLRCSPMKGHSHVYWYRQLPEEGLKFMVYLQKENIIDESGMPKERFSAEFPKEGPSILRIQQVVRGDSAAYFCASSPDSRSKYGYTFGSGTRLTVV.

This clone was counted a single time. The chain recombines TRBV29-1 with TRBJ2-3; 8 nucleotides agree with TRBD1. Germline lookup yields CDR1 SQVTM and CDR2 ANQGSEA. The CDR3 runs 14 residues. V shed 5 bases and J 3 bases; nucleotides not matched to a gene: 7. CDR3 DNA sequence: TGCAGCGTTACGACAGGGGCAGGTACAGATACGCAGTATTTT. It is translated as CSVTTGAGTDTQYF.

The CDR3 DNA reads as TGTGCCAGCAGTTTCCAGCGGGACAATGAGCAGTTCTTC. It is translated as CASSFQRDNEQFF. The chain carries TRBV2 and TRBJ2-1; a weak D match, TRBD2 (6 bases). Germline CDR1 reads SNHLY; CDR2 reads FYNNEI. There are 13 residues in the CDR3. Trimming cost V 5 bases and J 5 bases, with 10 bases left between them.

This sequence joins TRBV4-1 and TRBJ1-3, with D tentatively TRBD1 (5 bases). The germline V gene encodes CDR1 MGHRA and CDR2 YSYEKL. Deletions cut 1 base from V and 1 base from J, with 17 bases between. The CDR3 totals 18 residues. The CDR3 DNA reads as TGCGCCAGCAGCCAAGGGTCGGTCGGGACGACGTCTGGAAACACCATATATTTT. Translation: CASSQGSVGTTSGNTIYF.

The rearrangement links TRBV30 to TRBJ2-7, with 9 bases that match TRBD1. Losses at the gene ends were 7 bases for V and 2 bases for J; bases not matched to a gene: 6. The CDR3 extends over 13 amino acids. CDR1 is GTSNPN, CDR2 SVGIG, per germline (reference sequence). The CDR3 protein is CASLGTGPYEQYF. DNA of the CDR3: TGTGCCTCCCTCGGGACAGGGCCCTACGAGCAGTACTTC.

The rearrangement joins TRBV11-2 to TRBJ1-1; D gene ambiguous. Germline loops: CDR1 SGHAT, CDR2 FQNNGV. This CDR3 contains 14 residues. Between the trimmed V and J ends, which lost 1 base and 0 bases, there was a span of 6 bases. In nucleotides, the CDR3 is TGTGCCAGCAGCTTAGCCATTATGAACACTGAAGCTTTCTTT. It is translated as CASSLAIMNTEAFF.